The 11 T cell receptor beta chains in this list originate from one sample, sequenced in a study of T cells in Graves' hyperthyroidism and ophthalmopathy. Amplified TCR beta CDR3 regions came from RNA transcripts. The HTBI set primed first-round TCR CDR3 RT-PCR. TCRdb reanalysed the multiplex PCR reads using MiXCR and keeps one entry per CDR3 protein. Here the sample spans under 400,000 distinct CDR3 sequences, over 15% being singletons. Sequences were obtained from blood. The receptors were gathered from a woman aged 35 to 49 with Graves' ophthalmopathy.

This clonotype showed up many times. The CDR3, as DNA: TGTGCCATTGGGGGCAATAAGAACACCGGGGAGCTGTTTTTT. It specifies CAIGGNKNTGELFF. This chain connects TRBV15 to TRBJ2-2; a weak D match, TRBD1 (6 bases). The CDR3 is 14 amino acids. Between the trimmed V and J ends, which lost 10 bases and 1 base, there was a span of 13 bases. Looked up from germline, CDR1 is LNHNV and CDR2 is YYDKDF (reference sequence).

This clonotype was seen at least ten times. This chain uses TRBV11-2 with TRBJ2-2, with 8 bases lining up with TRBD2. The CDR3 is made up of 16 amino acids. CDR1 SGHAT and CDR2 FQNNGV come from the germline V gene. V lost 0 bases, J lost 4 bases, and 4 bases stayed unmatched. This chain's CDR3 is CASSLESGSGTGELFF. The DNA of the CDR3 is TGTGCCAGCAGCTTAGAAAGCGGGAGTGGCACCGGGGAGCTGTTTTTT.

This clonotype occurred many times. The chain joins TRBV10-2 to TRBJ2-7; weak D call: TRBD1 (5 bases). Deletions cut 2 bases from V and 4 bases from J, with 12 bases between. The length of the CDR3 is 14 residues. Germline CDR1 and CDR2: WSHSY and SAAADI. The CDR3 reads CASSEVRVGYEQYF. The CDR3 bases are TGCGCCAGCAGTGAGGTCAGGGTGGGATACGAGCAGTACTTC.

This clonotype was seen ten or more times. The chain is built from TRBV24-1 and TRBJ1-1; D remains unclear. The germline V and J ends were trimmed by 4 bases and 3 bases, with 8 bases remaining between them. The CDR3 consists of 13 residues. Germline V gene data show CDR1 as KGHDR and CDR2 as SFDVKD. The CDR3 reads CATSDLGHTEAFF. The DNA for the CDR3 is TGTGCCACCAGTGACCTAGGACACACTGAAGCTTTCTTT.

The chain combines TRBV29-1 with TRBJ2-7, with 10 bases lining up with TRBD1. V was clipped by 2 bases and J by 1 base; unmatched bases: 11. CDR3 length equals 17 residues. From germline, CDR1 is SQVTM and CDR2 ANQGSEA. In nucleotides, the CDR3 is TGCAGCGTTGAATTGAAGAAGGGGACAGGGGTTTCCTACGAGCAGTACTTC. Amino acids: CSVELKKGTGVSYEQYF.

About this clonotype itself: An end of the junction does not agree with germline; a read error may underlie this. This sequence joins TRBV6-5 and TRBJ1-1; maybe TRBD1 (6 bases). Germline V lookup: CDR1 MNHEY, CDR2 SVGAGI. This CDR3 comprises 15 residues. DNA of the CDR3: TGTGCCCGCAGTTGCAGGGGTAATCCAGGAACTGAAGCTTTCTTT. Its protein product is CARSCRGNPGTEAFF.

This clonotype was seen many times. One end of the junction does not line up with germline, which may come from a read error. The chain combines TRBV7-9 with TRBJ2-5, with a weak D call TRBD2 (5 bases). The CDR3 has 15 residues. Germline V gives CDR1 SEHNR, CDR2 FQNEAQ (reference sequence). CDR3 sequence reads: CASSSYAGGKEAQYF. The CDR3 region has the DNA TGTGCCAGCAGCTCATATGCGGGTGGTAAAGAGGCCCAGTACTTC.

This clonotype was found many times. A read error may produce the germline difference seen at one junction end. The chain joins TRBV28 to TRBJ2-7, with 10 bases that match TRBD2. Germline V lookup: CDR1 MDHEN, CDR2 SYDVKM. The CDR3 is 16 residues long. CDR3 in amino acids: CASSSFLAGALNERYF. In DNA form, the CDR3 reads TGTGCCAGCAGTTCCTTTCTAGCGGGGGCATTAAACGAGCGGTACTTC.

This clonotype showed up many times. A much larger clone lies one base from this, so it may be a read error. V is TRBV6-2 or TRBV6-3 and J is TRBJ1-2; TRBD1 matches at 9 bases. J was trimmed by 6 bases and V by 2 bases; bases with no gene match: 1. Per germline, CDR1 MNHEY and CDR2 SVGEGT. CDR3 length: 13 amino acids. The CDR3 DNA follows: TGTGCCAGCAGTTACGGGACAGGGAATGGCTACACCTTC. Its protein is CASSYGTGNGYTF.

The CDR3 here is CATSDEARISETQYF. The CDR3 DNA sequence: TGTGCCACCAGTGACGAAGCCCGGATCTCGGAGACCCAGTACTTC. The chain combines TRBV24-1 with TRBJ2-5; unclear D gene. The germline V gene encodes CDR1 KGHDR and CDR2 SFDVKD. The germline V and J ends were trimmed by 4 bases and 5 bases, with 16 bases remaining between them. The length of the CDR3 is 15 residues.

This clonotype was recorded a few times. This chain uses TRBV6-1 with TRBJ1-2; tentative D call: TRBD1 (6 bases). Germline V gene sequence: CDR1 MNHNS, CDR2 SASEGT. V was pared by 6 bases and J by 6 bases, with 17 bases between. There are 14 residues in the CDR3. CDR3 sequence: CASRQGGEKDGYTF. As DNA, the CDR3 is TGTGCCAGCAGACAGGGTGGGGAAAAAGATGGCTACACCTTC.